These 14 T cell receptor beta chains came from one sample sequenced in a study of beta chain features in type 1 diabetes. Expressed TCRB transcripts were sequenced, since all the RNA that had been isolated was reverse transcribed. Clones were sequenced by immunoSEQ multiplex PCR, and TCRdb holds only the in-frame ones, with some missing. The sample records 450,000 to 600,000 clones, about 29% being singletons. Sample: naive CD4+ T cells from blood. The receptors stem from a man younger than 35 in good health.

The chain carries TRBV4-3 and TRBJ2-1; 9 bases are shared with TRBD2. The CDR3 is made up of 14 amino acids. V shed 1 base and J 7 bases; nucleotides not matched to a gene: 2. Per germline, CDR1 LGHNA and CDR2 YSLEER. CDR3 amino acids: CASSQGTSVNEQFF. The DNA for the CDR3 is TGCGCCAGCAGCCAAGGGACTAGCGTGAATGAGCAGTTCTTC.

This clone showed up just a few times. The rearrangement uses TRBV18 and TRBJ2-7; tentatively, D is TRBD2 (6 bases). Germline V lookup: CDR1 KGHSH, CDR2 LQKENI. V was cut by 3 bases and J by 2 bases, with 11 bases left in between. This CDR3 is built from 14 residues. The CDR3 DNA sequence: TGTGCCAGCTCACCGCCGGGCGGGACCTACGAGCAGTACTTC. Translation gives CASSPPGGTYEQYF.

The gene calls are TRBV5-6 and TRBJ2-1; 7 bases line up with TRBD2. This CDR3 has 15 amino acids. J was trimmed by 4 bases and V by 5 bases; bases with no gene match: 9. CDR1 and CDR2 (germline): SGHDT, YYEEEE. The CDR3 loop is CASRPLAALYNEQFF. In DNA, the CDR3 is TGTGCCAGCAGGCCTCTAGCGGCCCTATACAATGAGCAGTTCTTC.

V and J are TRBV27 and TRBJ2-1; D may be TRBD2 (5 bases). Germline CDR1 MNHEY, CDR2 SMNVEV (reference sequence). The V and J ends lost 7 bases and 2 bases respectively, with 24 bases between them. This CDR3 comprises 18 residues. CDR3 coding DNA: TGTGCCAGCAATATCATTGGCCCCCGTCGGGGAGCCTACAATGAGCAGTTCTTC. Protein sequence: CASNIIGPRRGAYNEQFF.

This clone was found a few times. The sample contains more than one DNA sequence encoding this CDR3. The chain joins TRBV7-2 to TRBJ2-1, with D unclear. Trimming cost V 2 bases and J 0 bases, with 8 bases left between them. This CDR3 spans 15 amino acids. Germline V lookup: CDR1 SGHTA, CDR2 FQGNSA. This CDR3 reads CASSLTSSSYNEQFF. The CDR3 DNA reads as TGTGCCAGCAGCTTAACGTCGAGCTCCTACAATGAGCAGTTCTTC.

The chain employs TRBV7-2 and TRBJ2-7; D is ambiguous. Germline CDR1 is SGHTA and CDR2 is FQGNSA. V lost 5 bases to trimming and J lost 0 bases, with 11 bases between them. This CDR3 is built from 14 residues. CDR3 loop: CASSLSDLSYEQYF. The DNA of the CDR3 is TGTGCCAGCAGCCTGTCCGACCTCTCCTACGAGCAGTACTTC.

The chain carries TRBV2 and TRBJ2-3; D is undetermined. CDR3 length equals 14 residues. The V and J ends lost 6 bases and 0 bases respectively, with 10 bases between them. Germline V lookup: CDR1 SNHLY, CDR2 FYNNEI. DNA of the CDR3: TGTGCCAGCAGGACGGGTGCTAGCACAGATACGCAGTATTTT. Amino acids: CASRTGASTDTQYF.

The chain recombines TRBV30 with TRBJ2-3; D remains unclear. CDR1 is GTSNPN and CDR2 is SVGIG in the germline V gene (reference sequence). The CDR3 sequence is 13 residues long. Trimming took 0 bases from V and 9 from J, leaving 13 bases between them. The CDR3 DNA is TGTGCCTGGAGTGTCGTTCTCCTAGAAACGCAGTATTTT. Amino acid sequence: CAWSVVLLETQYF.

This clone was observed once. CDR3 sequence (DNA): TGTGCCAGCAGCTTAATCGCCAACACGGAACAGTACTTC. Amino acids: CASSLIANTEQYF. This chain connects TRBV7-3 to TRBJ2-7; no clear D. Germline V gene sequence: CDR1 SGHTA, CDR2 FQGTGA. The CDR3 loop spans 13 amino acids. V shed 1 base and J shed 10 bases, with 14 bases lying between them.

The chain links TRBV30 to TRBJ2-3; 8 bases align to TRBD2. This CDR3 comprises 16 residues. V was pared by 5 bases and J by 5 bases, with 15 bases of the junction left unmatched. Germline V lookup: CDR1 GTSNPN, CDR2 SVGIG (reference sequence). CDR3 in amino acids: CAWERERSNFGDTQYF. The CDR3 bases are TGTGCCTGGGAGCGGGAGAGGAGTAATTTTGGAGATACGCAGTATTTT.

This clone has just a few counts. The CDR3 region has the DNA TGTGCCAGCAGCAGACAGGGAGGCAAAAACATTCAGTACTTC. This gives the protein CASSRQGGKNIQYF. This chain connects TRBV7-2 to TRBJ2-4, with D tentatively TRBD1 (7 bases). Trimming shortened V by 5 bases and J by 3 bases, and 11 bases separated the two germline ends. In germline, CDR1 is SGHTA, CDR2 FQGNSA. CDR3 length: 14 amino acids.

The chain is built from TRBV7-8 and TRBJ2-1; no clear D gene. Per the germline V gene, CDR1 is SGHVS and CDR2 is FQNEAQ. Trimming pared 0 bases from V and 9 bases from J, leaving 12 bases between. This CDR3 has 14 amino acids. The CDR3 protein is CASSLATVYGEQFF. CDR3 sequence (DNA): TGTGCCAGCAGCTTAGCGACGGTCTACGGTGAGCAGTTCTTC. Looking up the rest from reference TRBV7-8 and TRBJ2-1 gives the full variable domain: GAGVSQSPRYKVAKRGQDVALRCDPISGHVSLFWYQQALGQGPEFLTYFQNEAQLDKSGLPSDRFFAERPEGSVSTLKIQRTQQEDSAVYLCASSLATVYGEQFFGPGTRLTVL.

This clone came up a few times. This chain uses TRBV10-3 with TRBJ2-3; 11 nucleotides match TRBD2. Germline loops: CDR1 ENHRY, CDR2 SYGVKD. The V segment lost 5 bases and the J segment 4 bases; nucleotides outside the gene matches: 11. CDR3 length: 17 residues. The CDR3 region has the DNA TGTGCCATCAGTCGTAGGGGACTAGCGGAGGTGGCAGATACGCAGTATTTT. Encoded protein: CAISRRGLAEVADTQYF.

The chain joins TRBV28 to TRBJ2-2, with 12 nucleotides matching TRBD2. This CDR3 is 14 amino acids long. Trimming took 8 bases from V and 4 from J; bases not matched to a gene: 2. Looked up from germline, CDR1 is MDHEN and CDR2 is SYDVKM. CDR3 coding DNA: TGTGCCAGCTTACTAGCGGGAGGCACCGGGGAGCTGTTTTTT. Amino acid sequence: CASLLAGGTGELFF.